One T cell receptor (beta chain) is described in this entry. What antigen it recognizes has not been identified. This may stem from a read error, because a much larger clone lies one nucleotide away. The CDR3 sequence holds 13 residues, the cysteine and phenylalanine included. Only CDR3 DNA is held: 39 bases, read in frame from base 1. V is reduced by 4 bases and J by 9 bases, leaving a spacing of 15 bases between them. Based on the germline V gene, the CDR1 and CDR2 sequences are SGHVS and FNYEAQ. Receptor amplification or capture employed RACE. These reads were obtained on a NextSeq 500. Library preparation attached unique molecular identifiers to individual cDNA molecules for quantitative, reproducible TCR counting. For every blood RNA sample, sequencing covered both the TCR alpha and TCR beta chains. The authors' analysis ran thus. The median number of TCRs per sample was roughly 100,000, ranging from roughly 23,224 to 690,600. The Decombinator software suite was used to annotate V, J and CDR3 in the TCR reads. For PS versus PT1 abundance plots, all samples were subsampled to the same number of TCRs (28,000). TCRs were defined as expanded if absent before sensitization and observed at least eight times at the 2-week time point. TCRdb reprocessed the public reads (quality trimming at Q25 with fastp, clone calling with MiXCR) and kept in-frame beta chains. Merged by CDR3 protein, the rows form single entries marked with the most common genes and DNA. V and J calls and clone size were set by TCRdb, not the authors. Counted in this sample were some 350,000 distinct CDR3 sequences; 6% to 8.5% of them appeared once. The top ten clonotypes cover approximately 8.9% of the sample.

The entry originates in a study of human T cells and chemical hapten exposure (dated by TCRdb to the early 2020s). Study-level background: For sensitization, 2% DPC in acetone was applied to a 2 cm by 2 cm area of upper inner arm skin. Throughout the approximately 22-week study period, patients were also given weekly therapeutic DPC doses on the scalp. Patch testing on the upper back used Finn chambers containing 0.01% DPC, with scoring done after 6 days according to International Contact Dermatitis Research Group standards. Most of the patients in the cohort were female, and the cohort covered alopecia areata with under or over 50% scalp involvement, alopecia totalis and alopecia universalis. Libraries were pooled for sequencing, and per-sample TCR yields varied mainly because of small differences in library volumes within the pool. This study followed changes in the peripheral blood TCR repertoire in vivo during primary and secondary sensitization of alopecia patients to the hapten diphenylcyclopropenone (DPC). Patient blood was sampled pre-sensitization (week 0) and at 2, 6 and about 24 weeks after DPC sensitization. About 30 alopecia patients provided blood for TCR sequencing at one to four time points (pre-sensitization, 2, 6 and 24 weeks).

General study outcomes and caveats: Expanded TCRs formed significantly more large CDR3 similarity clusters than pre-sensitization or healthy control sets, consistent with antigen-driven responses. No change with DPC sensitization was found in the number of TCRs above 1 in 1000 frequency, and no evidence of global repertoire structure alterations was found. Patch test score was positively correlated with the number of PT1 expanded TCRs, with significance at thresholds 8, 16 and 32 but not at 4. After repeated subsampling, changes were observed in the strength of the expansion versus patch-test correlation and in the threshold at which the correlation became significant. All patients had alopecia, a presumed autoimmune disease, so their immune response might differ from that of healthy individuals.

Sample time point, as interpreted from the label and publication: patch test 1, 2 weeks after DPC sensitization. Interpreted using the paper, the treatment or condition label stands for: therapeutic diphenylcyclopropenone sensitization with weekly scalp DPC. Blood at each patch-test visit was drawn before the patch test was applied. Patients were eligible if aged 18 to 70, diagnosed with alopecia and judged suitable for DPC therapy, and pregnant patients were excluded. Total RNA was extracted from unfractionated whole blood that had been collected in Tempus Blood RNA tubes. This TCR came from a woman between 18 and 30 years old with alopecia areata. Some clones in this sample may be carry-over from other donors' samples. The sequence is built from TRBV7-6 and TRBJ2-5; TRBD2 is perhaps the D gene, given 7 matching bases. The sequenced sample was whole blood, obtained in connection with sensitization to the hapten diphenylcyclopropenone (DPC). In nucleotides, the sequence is TGTGCCAGCAGCTCCCTTCGCGGGGGCCCCCAGTACTTC. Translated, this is CASSSLRGGPQYF. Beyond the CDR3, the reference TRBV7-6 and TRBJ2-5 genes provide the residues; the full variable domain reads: GAGVSQSPRYKVTKRGQDVALRCDPISGHVSLYWYRQALGQGPEFLTYFNYEAQQDKSGLPNDRFSAERPEGSISTLTIQRTEQRDSAMYRCASSSLRGGPQYFGPGTRLLVL.